Listed below are T cell receptor beta chains from one sample, sequenced in a study of monozygotic twins with inflammatory bowel disease. TCRdb reprocessed the 5' RACE reads, with one entry per CDR3 protein and no DNA. The sample includes fewer than 200,000 distinct CDR3 sequences. The sequencing sample was made of blood. These receptors originate from a human donor with ulcerative colitis or Crohn's disease, or a healthy co-twin of an affected twin (not recorded which). Each CDR3 is given with its conserved first and last residue.

CDR3: CATSREGMNTEAFF; length: 14; J: TRBJ1-1; V: TRBV15
CDR3: CASSSPRERGVSTDTQYF; length: 18; J: TRBJ2-3; V: TRBV27
CDR3: CASSPPGLDNSPLHF; length: 15; J: TRBJ1-6; V: TRBV18
CDR3: CASSAGDGSGYTF; length: 13; J: TRBJ1-2; V: TRBV5-1
CDR3: CASSPGAAGLAYNEQFF; length: 17; J: TRBJ2-1; V: TRBV5-1
CDR3: CASSLISGRFYEQYF; length: 15; J: TRBJ2-7; V: TRBV6-2/TRBV6-3
CDR3: CASSASPSTEALF; length: 13; J: TRBJ1-1; V: TRBV9
CDR3: CASRTLARADTQYF; length: 14; J: TRBJ2-3; V: TRBV4-2
CDR3: CASSLGDRSPGNTIYF; length: 16; J: TRBJ1-3; V: TRBV12-3/TRBV12-4
CDR3: CASSLATGLKTQYF; length: 14; J: TRBJ2-5; V: TRBV7-2
CDR3: CASSFTSKAQPQHF; length: 14; J: TRBJ1-5; V: TRBV28
CDR3: CASSLDRGDRPQHF; length: 14; J: TRBJ1-5; V: TRBV27
CDR3: CSARVKAGRYYEQYF; length: 15; J: TRBJ2-7; V: TRBV20-1
CDR3: CSVPLAGGPNEQFF; length: 14; J: TRBJ2-1; V: TRBV20-1
CDR3: CASSQTDSSYNSPLHF; length: 16; J: TRBJ1-6; V: TRBV4-2
CDR3: CASSLAVHSNQPQHF; length: 15; J: TRBJ1-5; V: TRBV5-4
CDR3: CASSLVGDETQYF; length: 13; J: TRBJ2-5; V: TRBV7-2
CDR3: CASSLGITGGSQETQYF; length: 17; J: TRBJ2-5; V: TRBV7-2
CDR3: CASSLWDRDDEQYF; length: 14; J: TRBJ2-7; V: TRBV5-7
CDR3: CASSPGVGGRNTEAFF; length: 16; J: TRBJ1-1; V: TRBV4-1
CDR3: CASSLTQDGYTF; length: 12; J: TRBJ1-2; V: TRBV5-1
CDR3: CASSDDRNYQPQHF; length: 14; J: TRBJ1-5; V: TRBV7-2
CDR3: CSALVGGTREKLFF; length: 14; J: TRBJ1-4; V: TRBV20-1
CDR3: CASSPDRGYKSNTEAFF; length: 17; J: TRBJ1-1; V: TRBV12-3/TRBV12-4